This TCR beta chain derives from a study of cytomegalovirus exposure and HLA in healthy donors. Study results and limitations: A likely sequencing artifact accounted for one observed cluster of highly shared sequence variants.

These donors, healthy bone marrow donors, were studied. The PCR contained 60 Vbeta and 13 Jbeta primers. Method: immunoSEQ multiplex PCR; TCRdb's copy keeps in-frame clones and lacks some. This table has tens of thousands of clones, 84% appearing once. The germline CDR1 and CDR2 sequences are MNHNS and SASEGT. V lost 0 bases, J lost 3 bases, and 9 bases lay in between. CDR3 length: 15 residues. As for this clone: Antigen unknown.

The sequence came from a man between 65 and 80 years old in good health and CMV-seropositive. V gene TRBV6-1 combines with J gene TRBJ2-1; possibly TRBD1 for D (5 bases). The sample was PBMCs. The CDR3 DNA reads as TGTGCCAGCAGTGAAGCTGACAGAAACTACAATGAGCAGTTCTTC. It translates to CASSEADRNYNEQFF.